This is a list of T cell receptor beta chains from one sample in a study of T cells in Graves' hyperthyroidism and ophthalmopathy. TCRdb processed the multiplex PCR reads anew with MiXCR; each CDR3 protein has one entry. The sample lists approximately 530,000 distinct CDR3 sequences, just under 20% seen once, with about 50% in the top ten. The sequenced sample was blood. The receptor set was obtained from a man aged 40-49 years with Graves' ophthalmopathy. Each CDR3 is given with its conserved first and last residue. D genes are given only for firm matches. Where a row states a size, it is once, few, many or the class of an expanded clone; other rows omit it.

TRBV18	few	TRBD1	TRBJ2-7	CASSPMGQPEQYF	TGTGCCAGCTCACCCATGGGACAGCCCGAGCAGTACTTC
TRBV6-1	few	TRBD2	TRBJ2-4	CASSEITSDGPKNIQYF	TGTGCCAGCAGTGAAATCACTAGCGATGGGCCCAAAAACATTCAGTACTTC
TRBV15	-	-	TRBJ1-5	CATSISSNQPQHF	TGTGCCACCAGCATATCATCGAATCAGCCCCAGCATTTT
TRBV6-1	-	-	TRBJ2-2	CARNEGGENTGELFF	TGTGCCAGAAATGAGGGGGGGGAGAACACCGGGGAGCTGTTTTTT
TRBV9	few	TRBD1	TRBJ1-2	CASSRDRVAGYTF	TGTGCCAGCAGCCGGGACAGGGTTGCCGGCTACACCTTC
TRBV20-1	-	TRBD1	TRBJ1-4	CSAGPGTGNEKLFF	TGCAGTGCGGGCCCCGGGACAGGAAATGAAAAACTGTTTTTT
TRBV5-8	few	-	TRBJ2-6	CASSFRAGANVLTF	TGTGCCAGCAGCTTCAGGGCCGGGGCCAACGTCCTGACTTTC
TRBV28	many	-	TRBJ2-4	CASSHQPKNIQYF	TGTGCCAGCAGTCACCAGCCAAAAAACATTCAGTACTTC
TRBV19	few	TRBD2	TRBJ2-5	CASSTTASGSLQETQYF	TGTGCCAGTAGTACCACAGCTAGCGGGAGCCTCCAAGAGACCCAGTACTTC
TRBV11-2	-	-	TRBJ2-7	CASSGEGVVGYEQYF	TGTGCCAGTTCCGGCGAGGGGGTGGTTGGCTACGAGCAGTACTTC
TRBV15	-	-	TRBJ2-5	CATSRAPEQETQYF	TGTGCCACCAGCAGAGCCCCGGAGCAAGAGACCCAGTACTTC
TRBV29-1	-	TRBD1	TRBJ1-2	CSVLSGQGADGYTF	TGCAGCGTCCTTTCCGGACAGGGGGCGGATGGCTACACCTTC
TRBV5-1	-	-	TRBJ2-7	CASSLERGPSYEQYF	TGCGCCAGCAGCTTGGAACGGGGCCCCTCCTACGAGCAGTACTTC
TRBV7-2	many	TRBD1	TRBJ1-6	CASSLSADRGLPLHF	TGTGCCAGCAGCTTATCCGCTGACAGGGGGCTACCCCTCCACTTT
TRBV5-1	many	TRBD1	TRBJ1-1	CASSFTGQGETEAFF	TGCGCCAGCAGCTTCACGGGACAGGGGGAAACTGAAGCTTTCTTT
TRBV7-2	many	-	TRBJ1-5	CASSSAGGQPQHF	TGTGCCAGCAGCTCTGCCGGAGGCCAGCCCCAGCATTTT
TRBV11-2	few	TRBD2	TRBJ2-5	CASSFAGLAGAKTQYF	TGTGCCAGCAGCTTTGCGGGGCTAGCGGGAGCGAAGACCCAGTACTTC
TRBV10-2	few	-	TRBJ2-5	CASSAGTAGVETQYF	TGCGCCAGCAGTGCCGGGACGGCCGGTGTCGAGACCCAGTACTTC
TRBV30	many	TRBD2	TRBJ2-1	CAWTSGRLEQFF	TGTGCCTGGACTAGCGGGAGGCTTGAGCAGTTCTTC
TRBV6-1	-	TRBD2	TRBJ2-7	CASSNGGVPYEQYF	TGTGCCAGCAGCAACGGGGGGGTTCCCTACGAGCAGTACTTC
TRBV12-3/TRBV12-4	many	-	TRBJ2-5	CASSLVSGLKETQYF	TGTGCCAGCAGTTTAGTATCGGGGTTAAAAGAGACCCAGTACTTC
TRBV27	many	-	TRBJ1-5	CASSSAGLSNQPQHF	TGTGCCAGCAGTTCGGCAGGGTTGAGCAATCAGCCCCAGCATTTT
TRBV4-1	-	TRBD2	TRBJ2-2	CASSSSGSGTRTGELFF	TGCGCCAGCAGCTCGTCCGGTAGCGGGACTCGGACCGGGGAGCTGTTTTTT
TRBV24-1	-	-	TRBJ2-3	CATSETGSTDTQYF	TGTGCCACCAGTGAGACCGGTAGCACAGATACGCAGTATTTT
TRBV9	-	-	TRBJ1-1	CASTQGYGTEAFF	TGTGCCAGCACCCAGGGGTATGGGACTGAAGCTTTCTTT
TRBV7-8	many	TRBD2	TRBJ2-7	CASSPGAGGITYEQYF	TGTGCCAGCAGCCCCGGGGCGGGAGGGATCACCTACGAGCAGTACTTC
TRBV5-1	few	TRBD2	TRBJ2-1	CASGTSNVYNEQFF	TGCGCCAGCGGGACTAGCAACGTCTACAATGAGCAGTTCTTC
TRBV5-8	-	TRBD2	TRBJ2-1	CASSLGTSGRGSYHEQFF	TGTGCCAGCAGCCTCGGGACTAGCGGGAGGGGGTCCTACCATGAGCAGTTCTTC
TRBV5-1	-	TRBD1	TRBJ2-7	CASSLAVLNRGRDGQYF	TGCGCCAGCAGCTTGGCCGTCCTAAACAGGGGGCGAGACGGGCAGTACTTC
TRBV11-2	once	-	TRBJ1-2	CASSPSWSDYGYTF	TGTGCCAGCAGCCCGAGCTGGTCAGACTATGGCTACACCTTC
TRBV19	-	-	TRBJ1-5	CASSLRGPGSDQPQHF	TGTGCCAGTAGTCTCCGAGGGCCCGGGTCGGATCAGCCCCAGCATTTT
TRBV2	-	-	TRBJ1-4	CASNGREEEKLFF	TGTGCCAGCAATGGCAGGGAGGAAGAAAAACTGTTTTTT
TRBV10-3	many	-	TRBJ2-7	CAISSGGLAYEQYF	TGTGCCATCAGCAGCGGTGGTCTTGCCTACGAGCAGTACTTC
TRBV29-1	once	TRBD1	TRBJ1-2	CSYTGGYGYTF	TGCAGCTACACAGGGGGCTATGGCTACACCTTC
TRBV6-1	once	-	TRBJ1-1	CASSERTLGWLNTGAFF	TGTGCCAGCAGTGAACGAACTCTAGGGTGGCTGAACACTGGAGCTTTCTTT
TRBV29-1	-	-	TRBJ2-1	CSVEASANEQFF	TGCAGCGTTGAGGCCAGCGCCAATGAGCAGTTCTTC
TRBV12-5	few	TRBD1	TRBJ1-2	CASGNRDRDGYTF	TGTGCTAGTGGCAACCGGGACAGGGATGGCTACACCTTC
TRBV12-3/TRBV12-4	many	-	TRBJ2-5	CASGTWGTETQYF	TGTGCCAGCGGCACGTGGGGGACGGAGACCCAGTACTTC
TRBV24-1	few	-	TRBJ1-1	CATSDFGRGPTEAFF	TGTGCCACCAGTGATTTCGGTCGGGGTCCCACTGAAGCTTTCTTT
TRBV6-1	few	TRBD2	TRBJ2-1	CASRARGAGGLNEQFF	TGTGCCAGCAGGGCAAGGGGAGCGGGGGGGCTGAATGAGCAGTTCTTC
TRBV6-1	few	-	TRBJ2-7	CASSQGSARELSYEQYF	TGTGCCAGCAGCCAAGGGAGTGCGCGGGAACTATCCTACGAGCAGTACTTC
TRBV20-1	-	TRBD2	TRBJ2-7	CSAISGRAVDEQYF	TGCAGTGCCATTAGCGGGAGGGCCGTAGACGAGCAGTACTTC
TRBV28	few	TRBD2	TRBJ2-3	CASSPLADASTDTQYF	TGTGCCAGCAGTCCGCTAGCGGATGCTAGCACAGATACGCAGTATTTT
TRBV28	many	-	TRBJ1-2	CASSQVPWGLDYGYTF	TGTGCCAGCAGTCAAGTCCCCTGGGGTCTGGACTATGGCTACACCTTC
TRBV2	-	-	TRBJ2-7	CASSDFLSSYEQYF	TGTGCCAGCAGTGATTTTCTGTCCTCCTACGAGCAGTACTTC
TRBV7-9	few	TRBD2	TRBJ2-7	CASSGGLAGGYYEQYF	TGTGCCAGCAGCGGAGGACTAGCGGGAGGTTACTACGAGCAGTACTTC
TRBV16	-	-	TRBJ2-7	CASSQGELGEQYF	TGTGCCAGCAGCCAAGGGGAACTAGGGGAGCAGTACTTC
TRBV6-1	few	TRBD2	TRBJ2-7	CASSPLAGGTYEQYF	TGTGCCAGCAGCCCTCTAGCGGGGGGAACCTACGAGCAGTACTTC
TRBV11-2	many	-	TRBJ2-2	CASNPPAGELFF	TGTGCCAGCAACCCCCCGGCCGGGGAGCTGTTTTTT
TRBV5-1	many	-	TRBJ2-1	CASSGRGAYNEQFF	TGCGCCAGCAGCGGGAGAGGTGCCTACAATGAGCAGTTCTTC
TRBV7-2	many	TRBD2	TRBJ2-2	CASSLALAGATGELFF	TGTGCCAGCAGCTTAGCGCTAGCGGGAGCCACCGGGGAGCTGTTTTTT